This paragraph covers one T cell receptor beta chain sequence. Its antigen is as yet unknown. The conserved final phenylalanine or tryptophan is absent from the CDR3, which likely points to a read error. TCR beta cDNA came from about 450 ng total RNA, primed with a constant-region primer. Researchers made the TCR beta libraries by running three nested multiplex PCR rounds with slightly modified ARM-PCR. TRBV1-TRBV30 forward primers paired with a C-beta reverse primer drove the first two PCR rounds, approximately 11 cycles each. TCRdb reprocessed the multiplex PCR reads via MiXCR and lists one record per CDR3 protein. The repertoire includes approximately 45,000 distinct CDR3 sequences, over 70% of them detected once, and roughly 19% sits in the top ten. This record comes from a study of tumor-infiltrating lymphocytes in primary liver carcinoma. The wider study: Ranging in age from 30 to 69 years, the patients were men and women. Roughly 3.5 to 7.13 million productive TCRbeta reads were obtained per sample, with similar numbers across tissue types.

General observations from the study: Tumors had a top-250-clone fraction that was significantly higher than blood (p = 0.039). The study found tumor-adjacent and tumor-blood pairs overlapped less than tumor region pairs.

This CDR3 contains 16 residues. V shed 5 bases and J 2 bases; nucleotides not matched to a gene: 5. Co-extraction of RNA and DNA was performed on roughly 17-32 mg of unsorted bulk tissue. This sequence was found in a middle-aged man with primary liver carcinoma and hepatitis B virus infection. Source material: liver tumor tissue from sampling region 2. Subset given: tumor region T2, inferior pole. The J gene is TRBJ1-6, the V gene TRBV12-3 or TRBV12-4; 8 bases agree with TRBD1. Here the CDR3 reads CASSLQGAPYNSPLHL. The CDR3 DNA reads TGTGCCAGCAGTCTGCAGGGGGCACCCTATAATTCACCCCTCCACCTT.